This T cell receptor beta chain was identified in a study of T cell responses to AZD1222 COVID-19 vaccine. Generated by immunoSEQ multiplex PCR, the TCRdb table keeps only in-frame clones and is missing some. Of some 84,000 clones in the sample, approximately 86% were seen once. Trimming removed 0 bases from V and 4 bases from J, with 7 bases in between. The V gene's germline CDR1 is SGHDT and CDR2 YYEEEE. The CDR3 totals 13 residues. This chain links TRBV5-6 with TRBJ1-2; D is uncertain. Sample: peripheral blood, taken on day 0 of AZD1222 vaccination. The TCR originated in an adult in good health. The CDR3 region is CASSLGQTYGYTF. For the CDR3, the DNA is TGTGCCAGCAGCTTGGGGCAGACCTATGGCTACACCTTC.